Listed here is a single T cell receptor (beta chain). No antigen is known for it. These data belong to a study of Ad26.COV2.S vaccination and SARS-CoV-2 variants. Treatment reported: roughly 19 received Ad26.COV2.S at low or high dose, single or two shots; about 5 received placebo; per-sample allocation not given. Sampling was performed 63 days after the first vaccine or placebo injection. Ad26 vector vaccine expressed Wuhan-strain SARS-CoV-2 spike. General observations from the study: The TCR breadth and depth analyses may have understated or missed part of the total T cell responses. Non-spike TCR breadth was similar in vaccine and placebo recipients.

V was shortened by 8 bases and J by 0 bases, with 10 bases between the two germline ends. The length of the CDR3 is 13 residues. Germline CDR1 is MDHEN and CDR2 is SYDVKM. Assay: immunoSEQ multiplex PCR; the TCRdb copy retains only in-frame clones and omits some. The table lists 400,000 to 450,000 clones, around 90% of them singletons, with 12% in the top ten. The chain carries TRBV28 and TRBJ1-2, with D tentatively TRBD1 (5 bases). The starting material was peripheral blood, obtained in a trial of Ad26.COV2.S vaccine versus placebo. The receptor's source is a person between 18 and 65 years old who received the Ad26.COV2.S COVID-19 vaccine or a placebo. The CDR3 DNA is TGTGCCAGCTTACAGGCTACTAACTATGGCTACACCTTC. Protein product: CASLQATNYGYTF.